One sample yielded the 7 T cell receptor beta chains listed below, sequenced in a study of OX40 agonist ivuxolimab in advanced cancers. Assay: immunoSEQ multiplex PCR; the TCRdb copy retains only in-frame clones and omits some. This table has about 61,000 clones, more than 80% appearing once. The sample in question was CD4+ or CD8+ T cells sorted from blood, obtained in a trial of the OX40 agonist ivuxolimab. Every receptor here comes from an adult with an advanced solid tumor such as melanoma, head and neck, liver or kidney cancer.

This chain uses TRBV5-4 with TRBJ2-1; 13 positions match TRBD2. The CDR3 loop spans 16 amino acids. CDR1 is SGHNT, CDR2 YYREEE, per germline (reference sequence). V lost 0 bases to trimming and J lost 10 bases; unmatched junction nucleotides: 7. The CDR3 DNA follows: TGTGCCAGCAGCTTGGCTGGACTAGCGGGAGAAAGGGAGCAGTTCTTC. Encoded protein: CASSLAGLAGEREQFF.

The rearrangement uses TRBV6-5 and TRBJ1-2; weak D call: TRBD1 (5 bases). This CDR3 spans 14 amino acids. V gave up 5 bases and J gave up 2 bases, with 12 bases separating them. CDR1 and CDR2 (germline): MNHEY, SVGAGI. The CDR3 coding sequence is TGTGCCAGCAGTCGTGCAGGGAGAAACTATGGCTACACCTTC. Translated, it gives CASSRAGRNYGYTF.

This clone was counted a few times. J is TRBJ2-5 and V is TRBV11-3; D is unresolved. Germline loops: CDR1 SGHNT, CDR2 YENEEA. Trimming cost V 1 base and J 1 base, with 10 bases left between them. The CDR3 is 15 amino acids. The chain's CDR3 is CASSLGAAAQETQYF. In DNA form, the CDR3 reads TGTGCCAGCAGCTTAGGGGCCGCGGCCCAAGAGACCCAGTACTTC.

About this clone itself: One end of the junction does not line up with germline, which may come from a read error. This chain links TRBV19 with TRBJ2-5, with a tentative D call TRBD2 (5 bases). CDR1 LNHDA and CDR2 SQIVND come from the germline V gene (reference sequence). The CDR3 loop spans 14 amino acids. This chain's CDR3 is CASSEERLVEAQYF. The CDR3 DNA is TGTGCCAGTAGTGAAGAGCGGCTTGTAGAGGCCCAGTACTTC.

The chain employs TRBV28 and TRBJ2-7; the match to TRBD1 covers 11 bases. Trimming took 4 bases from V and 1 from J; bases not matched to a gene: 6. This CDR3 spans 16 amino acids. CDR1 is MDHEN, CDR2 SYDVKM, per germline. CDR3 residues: CASSSPGTGGSYEQYF. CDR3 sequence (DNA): TGTGCCAGCAGTTCCCCGGGGACAGGGGGTTCCTACGAGCAGTACTTC.

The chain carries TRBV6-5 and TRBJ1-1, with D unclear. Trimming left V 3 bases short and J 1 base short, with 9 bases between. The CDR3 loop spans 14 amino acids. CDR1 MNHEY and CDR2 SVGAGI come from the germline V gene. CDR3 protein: CASSYRPENTEAFF. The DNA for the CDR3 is TGTGCCAGCAGTTATCGGCCAGAGAACACTGAAGCTTTCTTT.

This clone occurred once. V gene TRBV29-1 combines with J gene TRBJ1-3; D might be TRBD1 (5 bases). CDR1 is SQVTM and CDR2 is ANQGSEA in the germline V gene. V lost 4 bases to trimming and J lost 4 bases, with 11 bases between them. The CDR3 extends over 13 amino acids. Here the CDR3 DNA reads TGCAGCGTTGGGGCAGGGAGGGGAAACACCATATATTTT. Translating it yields CSVGAGRGNTIYF. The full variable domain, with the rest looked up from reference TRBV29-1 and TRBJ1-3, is SAVISQKPSRDICQRGTSLTIQCQVDSQVTMMFWYRQQPGQSLTLIATANQGSEATYESGFVIDKFPISRPNLTFSTLTVSNMSPEDSSIYLCSVGAGRGNTIYFGEGSWLTVV.